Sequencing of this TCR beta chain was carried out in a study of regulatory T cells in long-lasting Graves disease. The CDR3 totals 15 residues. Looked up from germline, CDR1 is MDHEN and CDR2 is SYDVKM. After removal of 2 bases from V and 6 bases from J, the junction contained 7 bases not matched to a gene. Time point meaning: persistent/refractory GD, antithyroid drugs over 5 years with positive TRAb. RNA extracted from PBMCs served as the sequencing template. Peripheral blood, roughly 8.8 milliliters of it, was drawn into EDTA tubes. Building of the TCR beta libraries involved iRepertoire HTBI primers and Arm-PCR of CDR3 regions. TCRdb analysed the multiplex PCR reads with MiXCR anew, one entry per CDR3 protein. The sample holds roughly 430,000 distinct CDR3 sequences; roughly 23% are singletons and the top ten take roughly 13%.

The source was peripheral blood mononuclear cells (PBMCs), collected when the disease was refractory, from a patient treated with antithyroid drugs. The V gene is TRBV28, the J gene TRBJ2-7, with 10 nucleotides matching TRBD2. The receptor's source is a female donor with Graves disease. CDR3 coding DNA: TGTGCCAGCAGTTTAAGAGGTCTAGCGGGAGTCGAGCAGTACTTC. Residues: CASSLRGLAGVEQYF.